A single sample is the source of the 27 T cell receptor beta chains below, sequenced in a study of radiotherapy plus CTLA-4 blockade in lung cancer. Assay: immunoSEQ multiplex PCR; the TCRdb copy retains only in-frame clones and omits some. Here the sample spans about 80,000 clones, under 85% being singletons. The sequences come from peripheral blood, collected from a patient treated with radiotherapy plus ipilimumab. The receptors originated from a human donor with non-small cell lung cancer who had stable disease on radiotherapy plus ipilimumab.

The rearrangement links TRBV6-1 to TRBJ2-3; 8 bases align to TRBD2. J gave up 7 bases and V 8 bases, and 14 bases lay outside the gene matches. Germline V lookup: CDR1 MNHNS, CDR2 SASEGT. This CDR3 spans 15 amino acids. The CDR3 loop is CASLLSRGGGYTQYF. Written as DNA, the CDR3 is TGTGCCAGCCTCCTCTCAAGGGGCGGGGGGTATACGCAGTATTTT.

DNA for the CDR3: TGTGCCAGCAGTTTAAAGGGTAGCGGGCGGTACCAAGAGACCCAGTACTTC. It yields the protein CASSLKGSGRYQETQYF. This chain links TRBV27 with TRBJ2-5; TRBD2 aligns across 7 bases. Germline CDR1 reads MNHEY; CDR2 reads SMNVEV (reference sequence). V was pared by 2 bases and J by 0 bases, with 9 bases of the junction left unmatched. The CDR3 contains 17 residues.

The rearrangement uses TRBV10-3 and TRBJ1-1; possibly TRBD1 for D (6 bases). The CDR3 spans 15 residues. Germline loops: CDR1 ENHRY, CDR2 SYGVKD. V shed 3 bases and J shed 1 base, with 12 bases lying between them. CDR3 sequence: CAISERGGRNTEAFF. The CDR3 DNA sequence: TGTGCCATCAGTGAAAGGGGGGGCAGGAACACTGAAGCTTTCTTT.

V and J are TRBV6-6 and TRBJ1-2; D not certain. The V gene lost 4 bases and the J gene lost 1 base, with 16 bases spanning the gap. Germline V gene sequence: CDR1 MNHNY, CDR2 SVGAGI (reference sequence). The CDR3 runs 16 residues. The chain's CDR3 is CASSSTEAGDNYGYTF. CDR3 nucleotides: TGTGCCAGCAGTTCAACGGAGGCAGGAGATAACTATGGCTACACCTTC.

CDR3 sequence (DNA): TGTGCCAGTAGTTCCCGGACAGGAGTAGGGTTCTCTGGGGCCAACGTCCTGACTTTC. It is translated as CASSSRTGVGFSGANVLTF. The chain is built from TRBV19 and TRBJ2-6, with 7 bases identical to TRBD1. V lost 5 bases, J lost 0 bases, and 13 bases stayed unmatched. The V gene's germline CDR1 is LNHDA and CDR2 SQIVND (reference sequence). This CDR3 has 19 amino acids.

The chain links TRBV11-3 to TRBJ2-2, with 8 bases lining up with TRBD2. This CDR3 comprises 18 residues. The germline V gene encodes CDR1 SGHNT and CDR2 YENEEA. V lost 2 bases and J lost 6; bases outside the gene matches: 14. The CDR3 sequence is CASSLSIIGVAGSGELFF. The CDR3 coding sequence is TGTGCCAGCAGCTTATCGATTATCGGGGTAGCGGGGTCCGGGGAGCTGTTTTTT.

The chain is built from TRBV5-4 and TRBJ2-2, with D possibly TRBD1 on 6 matching bases. The V gene's germline CDR1 is SGHNT and CDR2 YYREEE (reference sequence). V dropped 1 base and J dropped 4 bases, with 8 bases sitting between them. The CDR3 sequence is 14 residues long. CDR3: CASSLTGPTGELFF. CDR3 nucleotide sequence: TGTGCCAGCAGCTTGACAGGGCCCACCGGGGAGCTGTTTTTT.

The chain carries TRBV5-1 and TRBJ2-5, with 8 bases lining up with TRBD1. Germline values: CDR1 SGHRS, CDR2 YFSETQ. The CDR3 totals 17 residues. J lost 5 bases, V lost 0 bases, and 12 bases had no gene match. The CDR3 DNA reads TGCGCCAGCAGCTTGGGAGCTGGGACAGGTGCGGAGGAGACCCAGTACTTC. Translated: CASSLGAGTGAEETQYF.

The rearrangement uses TRBV19 and TRBJ1-5; the D is unclear. CDR3 length: 15 amino acids. V was shortened by 3 bases and J by 4 bases, with 13 bases between the two germline ends. Looked up from germline, CDR1 is LNHDA and CDR2 is SQIVND (reference sequence). The CDR3 region has the DNA TGTGCCAGTAGTATTTCTGGCAATAGTAATCAGCCCCAGCATTTT. It yields the protein CASSISGNSNQPQHF.

The chain employs TRBV30 and TRBJ2-1; D is uncertain. Trimming shortened V by 2 bases and J by 1 base, and 3 bases separated the two germline ends. CDR1 and CDR2 (germline): GTSNPN, SVGIG (reference sequence). The CDR3 sequence is 12 residues long. As DNA, the CDR3 is TGTGCCTGGAGTCCTTCCTACAATGAGCAGTTCTTC. It codes for CAWSPSYNEQFF.

V and J are TRBV5-4 and TRBJ2-5, with a tentative D call TRBD1 (5 bases). CDR1 is SGHNT and CDR2 is YYREEE in the germline V gene (reference sequence). The CDR3 totals 15 residues. Trimming shortened V by 0 bases and J by 2 bases, and 11 bases separated the two germline ends. CDR3 DNA sequence: TGTGCCAGCAGCTTGGCCAAGACAGCTCAAGAGACCCAGTACTTC. As protein: CASSLAKTAQETQYF.

The rearrangement uses TRBV20-1 and TRBJ2-3; D unclear. The CDR3 covers 11 residues. Germline-derived CDR1 and CDR2 are DFQATT and SNEGSKA (reference sequence). V lost 5 bases, J lost 2 bases, and 5 bases lay in between. CDR3 nucleotide sequence: TGCAGTGCTGGGAACACAGATACGCAGTATTTT. This encodes CSAGNTDTQYF.

The chain employs TRBV30 and TRBJ2-1; TRBD2 agrees at 9 bases. Germline V gives CDR1 GTSNPN, CDR2 SVGIG (reference sequence). Trimming removed 3 bases from V and 7 bases from J; junction bases left unmatched: 7. This CDR3 is built from 14 residues. CDR3 in amino acids: CAWRGSGGLNEQFF. The CDR3 nucleotides are TGTGCCTGGAGGGGAAGCGGGGGGTTGAATGAGCAGTTCTTC.

V gene TRBV19 combines with J gene TRBJ1-5; D is ambiguous. The V and J ends lost 3 bases and 4 bases respectively, with 4 bases between them. CDR3 length: 12 amino acids. In germline, CDR1 is LNHDA, CDR2 SQIVND (reference sequence). The CDR3 reads CASSMGNQPQHF. DNA for the CDR3: TGTGCCAGTAGTATGGGGAATCAGCCCCAGCATTTT.

The genes are TRBV9 and TRBJ2-2; TRBD2 agrees at 9 bases. The CDR3 contains 17 residues. Germline CDR1 is SGDLS and CDR2 is YYNGEE. J was trimmed by 3 bases and V by 0 bases; bases with no gene match: 6. DNA of the CDR3: TGTGCCAGCAGCGTAGTGGCGGGAGGGCCGTACACCGGGGAGCTGTTTTTT. It yields the protein CASSVVAGGPYTGELFF.

V and J are TRBV6-1 and TRBJ2-7, with unresolved D. V lost 4 bases to trimming and J lost 1 base, with 11 bases between them. The germline CDR1 and CDR2 sequences are MNHNS and SASEGT. This CDR3 has 14 amino acids. The chain's CDR3 is CASSVMVGSYEQYF. The DNA of the CDR3 is TGTGCCAGCAGTGTTATGGTGGGATCCTACGAGCAGTACTTC.

CDR3 sequence (DNA): TGTGCCAGCAGTGTAGCGGGGGGGAGATACAATGAGCAGTTCTTC. Translated, it gives CASSVAGGRYNEQFF. The chain links TRBV2 to TRBJ2-1; 11 bases agree with TRBD2. Germline V gene lookup returns CDR1 SNHLY and CDR2 FYNNEI. V dropped 4 bases and J dropped 4; count of bases not matched to a gene: 3. The CDR3 contains 15 residues.

CDR3 protein: CASRDVANTGELFF. DNA for the CDR3: TGTGCCAGCAGGGACGTCGCAAACACCGGGGAGCTGTTTTTT. This chain uses TRBV27 with TRBJ2-2; D not resolved. Deletions cut 6 bases from V and 2 bases from J, with 10 bases between. The germline V gene has CDR1 MNHEY and CDR2 SMNVEV (reference sequence). The CDR3 runs 14 residues.

The chain couples TRBV6-1 to TRBJ1-6; D ambiguous. CDR3 size: 14 residues. Trimming cost V 3 bases and J 7 bases, with 10 bases left between them. CDR1 is MNHNS, CDR2 SASEGT, per germline. CDR3 protein: CASSDVGWNSPLHF. The CDR3 DNA reads as TGTGCCAGCAGTGATGTTGGTTGGAATTCACCCCTCCACTTT.

The V call is TRBV19, the J call TRBJ2-2; TRBD1 aligns across 9 bases. The CDR3 runs 14 residues. The V segment lost 6 bases and the J segment 5 bases; nucleotides outside the gene matches: 4. CDR1 is LNHDA and CDR2 is SQIVND in the germline V gene (reference sequence). CDR3 DNA: TGTGCCAGTAGGAAAGACAGGGGGACCGGGGAGCTGTTTTTT. Protein sequence: CASRKDRGTGELFF.

The DNA of the CDR3 is TGCGCCAGCAGCCAAGTACATCTCGGACCCTACAATGAGCAGTTCTTC. Translated, it gives CASSQVHLGPYNEQFF. The genes are TRBV4-1 and TRBJ2-1; D unclear. From germline, CDR1 is MGHRA and CDR2 YSYEKL. The V end was cut by 1 base, the J end by 2 bases, with 12 bases between. CDR3 length: 16 amino acids.

The rearrangement uses TRBV30 and TRBJ1-1; D not resolved. Germline V gene data show CDR1 as GTSNPN and CDR2 as SVGIG (reference sequence). Deletions cut 0 bases from V and 1 base from J, with 15 bases between. The CDR3 is 16 amino acids. DNA of the CDR3: TGTGCCTGGAGTGTACCTGGAGGACGGCCGAACACTGAAGCTTTCTTT. It specifies CAWSVPGGRPNTEAFF.

The chain is built from TRBV29-1 and TRBJ1-2; D remains ambiguous. Trimming shortened V by 5 bases and J by 8 bases, and 12 bases separated the two germline ends. Germline V lookup: CDR1 SQVTM, CDR2 ANQGSEA. This CDR3 is built from 11 residues. CDR3 region: CSVRGSGGYTF. The DNA of the CDR3 is TGCAGCGTTCGGGGTTCGGGGGGCTACACCTTC. Full variable domain (remainder filled in from reference TRBV29-1 and TRBJ1-2): SAVISQKPSRDICQRGTSLTIQCQVDSQVTMMFWYRQQPGQSLTLIATANQGSEATYESGFVIDKFPISRPNLTFSTLTVSNMSPEDSSIYLCSVRGSGGYTFGSGTRLTVV.

The chain uses TRBV5-1 and TRBJ2-7; 8 nucleotides match TRBD2. The junction had 7 bases not matched to a gene; V was cut back by 2 bases and J by 6 bases. Germline V CDR1 and CDR2: SGHRS, YFSETQ. The CDR3 has 14 residues. The CDR3 nucleotides are TGCGCCAGCAGCTTCCAGCGGGGGACGAGCGAGCAGTACTTC. This encodes CASSFQRGTSEQYF.

Only one count was recorded for this clone. This chain connects TRBV6-6 to TRBJ2-7, with 11 bases matching TRBD1. CDR3 length: 14 residues. CDR1 MNHNY and CDR2 SVGAGI come from the germline V gene (reference sequence). Trimming cost V 7 bases and J 2 bases; bases outside gene matches: 4. CDR3 nucleotides: TGTGCCAGCAAAGCGGGACAGGGGGCCTACGAGCAGTACTTC. Its protein is CASKAGQGAYEQYF.

The chain uses TRBV10-2 and TRBJ1-2; 7 bases are a match to TRBD1. CDR1 is WSHSY, CDR2 SAAADI, per germline. Losses at the gene ends were 8 bases for V and 0 bases for J; bases not matched to a gene: 3. This CDR3 region has 13 residues. The CDR3, as DNA: TGCGCCAGCCGGGACAGCTCTAACTATGGCTACACCTTC. Protein product: CASRDSSNYGYTF.

The chain links TRBV2 to TRBJ2-3; a possible D gene is TRBD2 (5 bases). V was trimmed by 8 bases and J by 2 bases, leaving 20 bases between them. The CDR3 has 16 residues. Germline CDR1 reads SNHLY; CDR2 reads FYNNEI. CDR3 DNA: TGTGCCAGCGAGGAGGTGCTAGCCGAATCCACAGATACGCAGTATTTT. Its translation: CASEEVLAESTDTQYF.